Sequencing of this T cell receptor beta chain was carried out in a study of shared clonotypes between healthy human individuals. Repertoires were generated with immunoSEQ multiplex PCR, while TCRdb's copy carries only in-frame clones and drops some. Of 2 million to 2.5 million clones listed, more than 85% are singletons. The CDR3 contains 16 residues. Germline V CDR1 and CDR2: MNHNY, SVGAGI (reference sequence). Trimming left V 2 bases short and J 1 base short, with 12 bases between. The sequencing sample was made of naive CD4+ T cells from PBMCs. Subset given: CD45RA+ positively selected. V usage is TRBV6-6 and J usage is TRBJ2-4, with unresolved D. The receptor's source is a man aged 18 to 35 in good health. Some clones in this sample may be carry-over from other donors' samples. This CDR3 reads CASSYGGDSAKNIQYF. The CDR3 DNA sequence: TGTGCCAGCAGTTACGGCGGAGACTCCGCCAAAAACATTCAGTACTTC.